Following are 15 T cell receptor beta chains from one sample sequenced in a study of CD4 T cells in relation to SARS-CoV-2 and coronaviruses. Clones were sequenced by immunoSEQ multiplex PCR, and TCRdb holds only the in-frame ones, with some missing. Among roughly 30,000 clones listed, about 80% were seen once. The unexposed donors gave CD4+ T cells in about 2010-2019, prior to COVID-19. The cells were cultured for roughly 11 days before CD4+ T cells were isolated. The antigens of these receptors remain unknown. The sequenced sample was CD4+ T cells from PBMCs, cultured in vitro. Receptors originate from a human donor in good health.

The rearrangement links TRBV7-9 to TRBJ2-3; 7 positions match TRBD1. Germline-derived CDR1 and CDR2 are SEHNR and FQNEAQ (reference sequence). This CDR3 contains 13 residues. V gave up 5 bases and J gave up 6 bases; unmatched junction bases: 5. The CDR3 DNA follows: TGTGCCAGCAGCCTCCTGACAGGGGATACGCAGTATTTT. It codes for CASSLLTGDTQYF.

This clone was detected a few times. V and J are TRBV20-1 and TRBJ2-7, with 9 bases aligning to TRBD2. CDR1 is DFQATT and CDR2 is SNEGSKA in the germline V gene (reference sequence). The V segment lost 3 bases and the J segment 7 bases; nucleotides outside the gene matches: 7. The CDR3 spans 13 residues. CDR3: CSASGLAGIEQYF. In nucleotides, the CDR3 is TGCAGTGCTAGTGGGCTAGCGGGGATTGAGCAGTACTTC.

The chain employs TRBV7-2 and TRBJ2-1; 11 bases agree with TRBD2. The V gene's germline CDR1 is SGHTA and CDR2 FQGNSA. The junction had 3 bases not matched to a gene; V was cut back by 5 bases and J by 3 bases. There are 15 residues in the CDR3. The CDR3 here is CASSRLAGNYNEQFF. DNA of the CDR3: TGTGCCAGCAGCAGACTAGCGGGGAACTACAATGAGCAGTTCTTC.

This chain uses TRBV18 with TRBJ1-1; D is unresolved. This CDR3 is 13 amino acids long. V lost 6 bases and J 4 bases, leaving 12 bases between the germline ends. Germline CDR1 is KGHSH and CDR2 is LQKENI. CDR3 protein: CASSPDLATEAFF. The CDR3 nucleotides read TGTGCCAGCTCTCCCGACCTAGCCACTGAAGCTTTCTTT.

The V and J genes are TRBV10-3 and TRBJ2-6; no clear D. The germline gives CDR1 ENHRY, CDR2 SYGVKD. The CDR3 is 15 residues long. V was clipped by 11 bases and J by 2 bases, with 16 bases between them. The CDR3 sequence: CAVEESTAGANVLTF. In DNA form, the CDR3 reads TGTGCCGTCGAGGAGTCTACAGCTGGGGCCAACGTCCTGACTTTC.

The chain links TRBV18 to TRBJ1-4; tentative D call: TRBD1 (5 bases). Germline assignment: CDR1 KGHSH and CDR2 LQKENI. The germline V and J ends were trimmed by 5 bases and 6 bases, with 19 bases remaining between them. This CDR3 is built from 16 residues. CDR3 protein: CASSERTGTNHEKLFF. The CDR3 DNA reads TGTGCCAGCTCAGAGAGGACCGGGACCAATCATGAAAAACTGTTTTTT. The complete variable domain, with remaining parts taken from reference TRBV18 and TRBJ1-4, reads NAGVMQNPRHLVRRRGQEARLRCSPMKGHSHVYWYRQLPEEGLKFMVYLQKENIIDESGMPKERFSAEFPKEGPSILRIQQVVRGDSAAYFCASSERTGTNHEKLFFGSGTQLSVL.

This clone was detected only a few times. This rearrangement joins TRBV5-1 to TRBJ2-2, with TRBD2 matching 11 bases. The CDR3 has 17 residues. Germline V gene sequence: CDR1 SGHRS, CDR2 YFSETQ. With V trimmed by 4 bases and J by 1 base, 6 bases remained unmatched. This CDR3 is CASSIVTSGGNTGELFF. The CDR3 DNA is TGCGCCAGCAGCATAGTCACTAGCGGGGGGAACACCGGGGAGCTGTTTTTT.

The sample holds a few counts of this clone. The V and J genes are TRBV7-8 and TRBJ2-7; 7 nucleotides agree with TRBD1. This CDR3 is built from 14 residues. The junction had 7 bases not matched to a gene; V was cut back by 5 bases and J by 3 bases. Germline CDR1 and CDR2: SGHVS and FQNEAQ. The CDR3 loop is CASSQDRQSYEQYF. The CDR3 bases are TGTGCCAGCAGCCAGGACAGGCAAAGCTACGAGCAGTACTTC.

The chain uses TRBV4-1 and TRBJ2-1; no firm D call. Germline V gene lookup returns CDR1 MGHRA and CDR2 YSYEKL. Trimming removed 3 bases at V and 0 bases at J, with 6 bases between. The CDR3 has 14 residues. CDR3 sequence (DNA): TGCGCCAGCAGCCAGGGGTCCTCCTACAATGAGCAGTTCTTC. Translation gives CASSQGSSYNEQFF.

The chain is built from TRBV5-6 and TRBJ2-2; D gene uncertain. The CDR3 is 13 residues long. Looked up from germline, CDR1 is SGHDT and CDR2 is YYEEEE. V was pared by 2 bases and J by 3 bases, with 5 bases between. The CDR3 loop is CASSFWDTGELFF. DNA for the CDR3: TGTGCCAGCAGCTTTTGGGACACCGGGGAGCTGTTTTTT.

The rearrangement uses TRBV10-3 and TRBJ1-3, with D possibly TRBD1 on 6 matching bases. The germline CDR1 and CDR2 sequences are ENHRY and SYGVKD. The ends were cut back, 10 bases at V and 7 bases at J, with 14 bases in the middle. This CDR3 has 12 residues. CDR3: CATGEGENTIYF. The CDR3 DNA follows: TGTGCCACCGGCGAGGGGGAGAACACCATATATTTT.

This sequence joins TRBV7-2 and TRBJ1-1; weak D call: TRBD1 (5 bases). The CDR3 spans 15 residues. The ends were cut back, 4 bases at V and 1 base at J, with 13 bases in the middle. Germline V gene data show CDR1 as SGHTA and CDR2 as FQGNSA. CDR3 amino acids: CASSSRWGENTEAFF. The DNA of the CDR3 is TGTGCCAGCAGCTCCCGGTGGGGCGAGAACACTGAAGCTTTCTTT.

This chain connects TRBV19 to TRBJ2-7; the D gene is possibly TRBD1 (5 bases). Germline V gene sequence: CDR1 LNHDA, CDR2 SQIVND (reference sequence). Trimming took 3 bases from V and 6 from J, leaving 15 bases between them. This CDR3 has 14 amino acids. CDR3 amino acids: CASSIQKGLSEQYF. As DNA, the CDR3 is TGTGCCAGTAGTATTCAGAAGGGGCTCAGCGAGCAGTACTTC.

The rearrangement links TRBV4-1 to TRBJ2-7; 13 nucleotides match TRBD2. The CDR3 is made up of 18 amino acids. Trimming at V came to 5 bases and at J to 1 base, leaving 11 bases not matched to a gene. CDR1 and CDR2 from the germline V gene are MGHRA and YSYEKL. The CDR3 region has the DNA TGCGCCAGCAGCGACGGGGGACTAGCGGGGCCACAATCCTACGAGCAGTACTTC. It yields the protein CASSDGGLAGPQSYEQYF.

This rearrangement joins TRBV10-3 to TRBJ2-7, with 8 nucleotides matching TRBD2. CDR3 length equals 13 residues. V lost 11 bases, J lost 7 bases, and 13 bases stayed unmatched. Germline lookup yields CDR1 ENHRY and CDR2 SYGVKD. This CDR3 reads CAASGTSGGEQYF. CDR3 bases: TGTGCCGCTTCAGGGACTAGTGGTGGAGAGCAGTACTTC.